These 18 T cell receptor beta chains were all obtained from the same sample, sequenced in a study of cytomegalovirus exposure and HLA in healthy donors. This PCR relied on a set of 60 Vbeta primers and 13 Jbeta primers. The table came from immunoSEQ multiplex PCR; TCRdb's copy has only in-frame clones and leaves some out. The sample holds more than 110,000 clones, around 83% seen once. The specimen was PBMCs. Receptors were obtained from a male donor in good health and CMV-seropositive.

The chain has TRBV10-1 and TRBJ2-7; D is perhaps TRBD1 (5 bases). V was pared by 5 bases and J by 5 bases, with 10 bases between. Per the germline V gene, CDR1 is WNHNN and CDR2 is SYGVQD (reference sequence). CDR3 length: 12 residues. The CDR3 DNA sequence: TGCGCCAGCAGTCAGGGCCGTAACGAGCAGTACTTC. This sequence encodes CASSQGRNEQYF.

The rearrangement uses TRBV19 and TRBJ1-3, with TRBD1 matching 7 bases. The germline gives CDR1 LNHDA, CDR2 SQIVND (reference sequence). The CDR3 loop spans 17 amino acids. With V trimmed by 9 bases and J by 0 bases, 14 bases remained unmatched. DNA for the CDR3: TGTGCCAGCTGCCCCGGGACAGAACCTTACTCTGGAAACACCATATATTTT. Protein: CASCPGTEPYSGNTIYF.

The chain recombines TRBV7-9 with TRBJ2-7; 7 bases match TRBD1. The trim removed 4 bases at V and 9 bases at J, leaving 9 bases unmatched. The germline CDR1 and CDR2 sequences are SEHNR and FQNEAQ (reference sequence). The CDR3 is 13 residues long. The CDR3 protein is CASSSGQAQRQYF. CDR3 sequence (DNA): TGTGCCAGCAGCTCCGGACAGGCCCAACGGCAGTACTTC.

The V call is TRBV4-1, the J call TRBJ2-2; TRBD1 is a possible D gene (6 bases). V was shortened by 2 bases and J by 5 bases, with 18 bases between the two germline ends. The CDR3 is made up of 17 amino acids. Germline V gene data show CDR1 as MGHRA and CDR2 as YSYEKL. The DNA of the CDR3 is TGCGCCAGCAGCCAATTGAGGGCAGGGGTGGGTACCGGGGAGCTGTTTTTT. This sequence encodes CASSQLRAGVGTGELFF.

The CDR3 DNA follows: TGCGCCAGCAGCCAGACCGGGACAGGGGGCAGCGAGCAGTACTTC. Protein sequence: CASSQTGTGGSEQYF. This chain joins TRBV4-1 and TRBJ2-7, with TRBD1 matching over 12 bases. Looked up from germline, CDR1 is MGHRA and CDR2 is YSYEKL. The CDR3 length is 15 residues. Germline trimming cut 3 bases from V and 6 bases from J; bases unmatched to any gene: 6.

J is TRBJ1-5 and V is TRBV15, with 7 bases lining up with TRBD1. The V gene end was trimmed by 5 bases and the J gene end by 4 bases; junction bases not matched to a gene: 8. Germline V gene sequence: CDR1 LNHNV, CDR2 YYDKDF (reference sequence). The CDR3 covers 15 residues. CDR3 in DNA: TGTGCCACCAGCGGACCACCAGGGGGAAATCAGCCCCAGCATTTT. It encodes CATSGPPGGNQPQHF.

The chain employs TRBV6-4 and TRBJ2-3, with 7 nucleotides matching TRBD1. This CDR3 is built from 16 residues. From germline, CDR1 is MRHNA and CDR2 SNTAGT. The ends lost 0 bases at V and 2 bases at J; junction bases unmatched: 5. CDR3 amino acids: CASSDSGTDNTDTQYF. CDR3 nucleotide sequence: TGTGCCAGCAGTGACTCGGGGACAGACAACACAGATACGCAGTATTTT.

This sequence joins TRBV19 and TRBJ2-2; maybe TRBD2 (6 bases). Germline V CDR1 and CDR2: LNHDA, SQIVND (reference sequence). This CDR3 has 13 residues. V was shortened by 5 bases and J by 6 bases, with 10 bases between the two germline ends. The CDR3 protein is CASSVPGAGELFF. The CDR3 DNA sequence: TGTGCCAGTAGTGTACCGGGGGCCGGGGAGCTGTTTTTT.

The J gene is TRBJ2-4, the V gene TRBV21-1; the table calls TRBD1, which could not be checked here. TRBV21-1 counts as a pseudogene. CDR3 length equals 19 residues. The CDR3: CASSKEAGQKNIAKNIQYF. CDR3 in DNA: TGTGCCAGCAGCAAAGAGGCGGGACAGAAGAATATAGCCAAAAACATTCAGTACTTC.

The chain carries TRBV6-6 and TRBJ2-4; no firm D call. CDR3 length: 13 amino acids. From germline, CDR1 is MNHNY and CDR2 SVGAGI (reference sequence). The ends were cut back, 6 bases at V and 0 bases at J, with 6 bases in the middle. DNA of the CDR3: TGTGCCAGCAGGACTCTAGCCAAAAACATTCAGTACTTC. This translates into CASRTLAKNIQYF.

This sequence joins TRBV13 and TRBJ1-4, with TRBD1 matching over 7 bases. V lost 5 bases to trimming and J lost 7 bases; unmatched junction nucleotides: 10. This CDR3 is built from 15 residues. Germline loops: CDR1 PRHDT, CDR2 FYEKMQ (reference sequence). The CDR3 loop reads CASSTRQGESEKLFF. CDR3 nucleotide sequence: TGTGCCAGCAGCACTAGACAGGGCGAGAGTGAAAAACTGTTTTTT.

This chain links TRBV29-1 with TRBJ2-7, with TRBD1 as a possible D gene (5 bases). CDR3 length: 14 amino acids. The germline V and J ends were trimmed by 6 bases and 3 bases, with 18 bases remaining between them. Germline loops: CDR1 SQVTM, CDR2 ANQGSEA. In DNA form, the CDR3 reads TGCAGCGTCCGTCTGGGGCTGCATGACTACGAGCAGTACTTC. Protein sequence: CSVRLGLHDYEQYF.

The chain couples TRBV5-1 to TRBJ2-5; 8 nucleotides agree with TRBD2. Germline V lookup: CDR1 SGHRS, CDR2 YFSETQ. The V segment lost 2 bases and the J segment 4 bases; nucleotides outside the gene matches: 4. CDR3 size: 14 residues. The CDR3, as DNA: TGCGCCAGCAGCTTAGCGGGGGTAGCAGAGACCCAGTACTTC. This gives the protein CASSLAGVAETQYF.

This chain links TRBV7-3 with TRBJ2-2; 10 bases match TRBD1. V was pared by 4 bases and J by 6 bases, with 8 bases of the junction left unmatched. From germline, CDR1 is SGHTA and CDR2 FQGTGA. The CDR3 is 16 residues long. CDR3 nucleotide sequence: TGTGCCAGCAGCTCCGACAGGGGGCAAAGGTCCGGGGAGCTGTTTTTT. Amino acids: CASSSDRGQRSGELFF.

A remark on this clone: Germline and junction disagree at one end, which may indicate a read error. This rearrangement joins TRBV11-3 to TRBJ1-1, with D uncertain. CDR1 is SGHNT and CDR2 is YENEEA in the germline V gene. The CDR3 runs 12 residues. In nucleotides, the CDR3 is TGTGCCAGCAGCTCGGGGAACTCTGAAGCTTTCTTT. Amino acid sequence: CASSSGNSEAFF.

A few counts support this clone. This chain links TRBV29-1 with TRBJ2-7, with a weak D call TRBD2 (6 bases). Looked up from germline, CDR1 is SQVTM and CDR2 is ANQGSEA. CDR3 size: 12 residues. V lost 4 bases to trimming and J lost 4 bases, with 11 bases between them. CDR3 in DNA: TGCAGCGTTGGAAATGGAGGGTACGAGCAGTACTTC. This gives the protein CSVGNGGYEQYF.

In nucleotides, the CDR3 is TGCGCCAGCAGCCAAGAATCGGGACAGGGATTTTTTGAGACCCAGTACTTC. Translation: CASSQESGQGFFETQYF. The V call is TRBV4-1, the J call TRBJ2-5; 9 bases are shared with TRBD1. Germline V gene data show CDR1 as MGHRA and CDR2 as YSYEKL. The trim removed 0 bases at V and 5 bases at J, leaving 10 bases unmatched. The CDR3 runs 17 residues.

The CDR3 is CASSSGQGSTEAFF. Written as DNA, the CDR3 is TGTGCCAGCTCATCAGGACAGGGTAGCACTGAAGCTTTCTTT. The J gene is TRBJ1-1, the V gene TRBV18; 8 bases agree with TRBD1. This CDR3 is 14 amino acids long. J was trimmed by 4 bases and V by 5 bases; bases with no gene match: 6. Germline V lookup: CDR1 KGHSH, CDR2 LQKENI.